This T cell receptor (beta chain) emerged from a study of CXCR3-negative and CXCR3-positive naive CD8 T cells. Study overall: Every library held about 1.5 +/- 0.3 million TRB reads, and the total came to around 150 million.

UMI-labeled TRB cDNA libraries were prepared by 5' RACE. TCRdb reanalyzed the 5' RACE reads and collapses them to one entry per CDR3 protein, without DNA. Here the sample table reports about 92,000 distinct CDR3 sequences. Germline CDR1 reads SQVTM; CDR2 reads ANQGSEA. The CDR3 runs 16 residues. Of note for this clonotype: What it recognizes is unknown.

Study findings and constraints: Hydrophobicity of TRB CDR3s was greater in CXCR3-positive naive cells than in CXCR3-negative naive cells.

The sample taken for sequencing was naive CXCR3+ CD8+ T cells from blood. Subset given: CD45RO-CCR7+CD27+CD95- naive CD8+ T cells expressing CXCR3 (TNR3+). The sequence came from a human donor in good health. Some clones in this sample may be carry-over from other donors' samples. The chain recombines TRBV29-1 with TRBJ2-1; no DNA is available, so the TRBD1 call from TCRdb remains unchecked. CDR3 in amino acids: CSVDSPEGGLYNEQFF.